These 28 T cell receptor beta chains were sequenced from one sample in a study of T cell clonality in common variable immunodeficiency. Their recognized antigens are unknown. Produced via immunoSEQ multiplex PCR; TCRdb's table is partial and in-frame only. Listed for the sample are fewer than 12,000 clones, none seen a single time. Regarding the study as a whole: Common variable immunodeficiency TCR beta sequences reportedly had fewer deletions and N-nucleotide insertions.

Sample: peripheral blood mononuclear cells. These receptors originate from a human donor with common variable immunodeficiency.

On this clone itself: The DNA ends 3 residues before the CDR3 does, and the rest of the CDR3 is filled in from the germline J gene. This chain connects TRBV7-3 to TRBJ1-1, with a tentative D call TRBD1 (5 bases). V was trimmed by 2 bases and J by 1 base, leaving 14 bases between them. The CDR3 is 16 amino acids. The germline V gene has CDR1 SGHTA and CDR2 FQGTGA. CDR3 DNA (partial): TGTGCCAGCAGCTTATATGCAGGGCCGGGGAACACTGAA. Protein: CASSLYAGPGNTE. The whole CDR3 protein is CASSLYAGPGNTEAFF.

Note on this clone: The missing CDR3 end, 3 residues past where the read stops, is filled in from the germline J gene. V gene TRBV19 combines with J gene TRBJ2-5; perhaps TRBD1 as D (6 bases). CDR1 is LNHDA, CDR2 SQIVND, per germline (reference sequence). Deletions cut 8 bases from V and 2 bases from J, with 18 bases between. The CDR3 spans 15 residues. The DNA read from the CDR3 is TGTGCCAGTTCCAACGCGGACAGACCTCAAGAGACC. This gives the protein CASSNADRPQET. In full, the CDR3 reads CASSNADRPQETQYF.

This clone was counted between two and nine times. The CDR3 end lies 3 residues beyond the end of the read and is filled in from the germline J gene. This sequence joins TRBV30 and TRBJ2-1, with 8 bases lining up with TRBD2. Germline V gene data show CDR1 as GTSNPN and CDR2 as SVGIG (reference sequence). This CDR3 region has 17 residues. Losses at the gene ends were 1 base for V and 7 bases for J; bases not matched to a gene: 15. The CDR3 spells CAWSGPGGGGIFNEQFF. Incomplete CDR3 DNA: TGTGCCTGGAGTGGCCCCGGGGGGGGCGGGATTTTTAATGAG.

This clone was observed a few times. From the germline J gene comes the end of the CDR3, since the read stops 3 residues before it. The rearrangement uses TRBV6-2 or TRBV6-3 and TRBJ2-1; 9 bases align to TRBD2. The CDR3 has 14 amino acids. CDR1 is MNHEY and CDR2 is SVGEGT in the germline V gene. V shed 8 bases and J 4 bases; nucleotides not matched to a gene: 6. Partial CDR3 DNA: TGTGCCAGCGGAATAGCGGGGGTATACAATGAG. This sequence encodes CASGIAGVYNE. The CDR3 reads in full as CASGIAGVYNEQFF.

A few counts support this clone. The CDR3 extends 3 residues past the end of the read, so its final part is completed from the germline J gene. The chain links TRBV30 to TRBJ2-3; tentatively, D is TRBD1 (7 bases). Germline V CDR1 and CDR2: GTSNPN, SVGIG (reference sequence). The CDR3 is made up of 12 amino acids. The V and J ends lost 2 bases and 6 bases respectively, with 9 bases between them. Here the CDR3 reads CAWSSGGDTQYF. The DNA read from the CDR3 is TGTGCCTGGAGTTCAGGGGGGGATACG. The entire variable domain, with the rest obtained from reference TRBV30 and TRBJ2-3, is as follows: SQTIHQWPATLVQPVGSPLSLECTVEGTSNPNLYWYRQAAGRGLQLLFYSVGIGQISSEVPQNLSASRPQDRQFILSSKKLLLSDSGFYLCAWSSGGDTQYFGPGTRLTVL.

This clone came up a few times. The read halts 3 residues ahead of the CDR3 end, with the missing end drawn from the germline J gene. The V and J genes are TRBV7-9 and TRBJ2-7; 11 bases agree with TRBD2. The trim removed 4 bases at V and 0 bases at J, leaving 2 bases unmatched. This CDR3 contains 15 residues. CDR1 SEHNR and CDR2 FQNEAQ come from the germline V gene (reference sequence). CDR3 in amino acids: CASSSGLAGSYEQYF. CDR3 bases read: TGTGCCAGCAGCTCAGGACTAGCGGGCTCCTACGAG.

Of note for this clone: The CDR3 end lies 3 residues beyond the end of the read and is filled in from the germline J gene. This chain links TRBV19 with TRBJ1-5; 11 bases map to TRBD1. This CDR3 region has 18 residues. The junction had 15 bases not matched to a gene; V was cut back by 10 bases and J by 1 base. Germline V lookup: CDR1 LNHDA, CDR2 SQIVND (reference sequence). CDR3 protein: CATYPGTGGRGSNQPQHF. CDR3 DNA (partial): TGTGCCACCTACCCCGGGACAGGGGGTCGAGGGAGCAATCAGCCC.

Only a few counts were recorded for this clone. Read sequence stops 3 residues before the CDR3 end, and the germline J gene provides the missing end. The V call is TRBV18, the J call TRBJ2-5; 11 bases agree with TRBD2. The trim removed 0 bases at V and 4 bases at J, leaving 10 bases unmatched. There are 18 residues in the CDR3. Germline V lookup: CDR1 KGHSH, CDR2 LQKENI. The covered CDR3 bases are TGTGCCAGCTCACCACCGAGGCTAGCGGGAGGCCCGGGAGAGACC. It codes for CASSPPRLAGGPGET. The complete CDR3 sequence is CASSPPRLAGGPGETQYF.

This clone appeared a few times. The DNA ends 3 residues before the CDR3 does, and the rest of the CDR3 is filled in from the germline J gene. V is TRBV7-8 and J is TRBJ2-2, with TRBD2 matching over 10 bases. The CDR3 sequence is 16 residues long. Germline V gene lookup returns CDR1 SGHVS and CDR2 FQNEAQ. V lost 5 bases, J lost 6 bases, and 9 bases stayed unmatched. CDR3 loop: CASSISGRLVAGELFF. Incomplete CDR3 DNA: TGTGCCAGCAGCATTAGCGGGAGGTTAGTCGCCGGGGAG.

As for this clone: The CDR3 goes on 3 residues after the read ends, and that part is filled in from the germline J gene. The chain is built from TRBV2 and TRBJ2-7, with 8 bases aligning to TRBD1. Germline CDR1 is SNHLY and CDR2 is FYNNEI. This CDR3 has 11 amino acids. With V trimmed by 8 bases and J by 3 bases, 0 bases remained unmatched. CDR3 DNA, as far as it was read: TGTGCCAGCGGACAGGGCTACGAG. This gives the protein CASGQGYE. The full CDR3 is CASGQGYEQYF. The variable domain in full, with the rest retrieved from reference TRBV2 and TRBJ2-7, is EPEVTQTPSHQVTQMGQEVILRCVPISNHLYFYWYRQILGQKVEFLVSFYNNEISEKSEIFDDQFSVERPDGSNFTLKIRSTKLEDSAMYFCASGQGYEQYFGPGTRLTVT.

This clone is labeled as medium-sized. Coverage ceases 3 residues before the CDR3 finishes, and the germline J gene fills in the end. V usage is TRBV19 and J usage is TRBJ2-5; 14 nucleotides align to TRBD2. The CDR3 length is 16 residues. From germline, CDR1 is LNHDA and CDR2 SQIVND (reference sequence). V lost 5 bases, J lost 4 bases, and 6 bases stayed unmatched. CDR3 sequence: CASSRTSGRSLETQYF. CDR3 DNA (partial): TGTGCCAGTAGTCGGACTAGCGGGAGGAGTTTAGAGACC.

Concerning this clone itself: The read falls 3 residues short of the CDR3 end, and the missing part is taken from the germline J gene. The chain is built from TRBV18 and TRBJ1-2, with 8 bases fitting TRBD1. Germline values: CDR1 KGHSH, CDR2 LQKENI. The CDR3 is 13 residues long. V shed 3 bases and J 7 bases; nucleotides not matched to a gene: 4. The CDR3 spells CASSPDRVSGYTF. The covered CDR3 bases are TGTGCCAGCTCACCGGACAGGGTCTCTGGC.

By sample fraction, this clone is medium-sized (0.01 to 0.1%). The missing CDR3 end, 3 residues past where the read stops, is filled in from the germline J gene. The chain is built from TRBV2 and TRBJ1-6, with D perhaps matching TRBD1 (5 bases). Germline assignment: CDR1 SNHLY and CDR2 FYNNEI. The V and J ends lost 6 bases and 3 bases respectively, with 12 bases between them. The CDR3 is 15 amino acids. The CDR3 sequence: CASRLTEVYNSPLHF. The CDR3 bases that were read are TGTGCCAGCAGGTTGACAGAGGTCTATAATTCACCC.

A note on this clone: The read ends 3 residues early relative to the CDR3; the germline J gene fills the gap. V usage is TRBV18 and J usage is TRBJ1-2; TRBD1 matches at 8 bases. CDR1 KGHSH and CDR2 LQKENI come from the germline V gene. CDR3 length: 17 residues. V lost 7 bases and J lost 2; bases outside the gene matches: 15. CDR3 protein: CASYSNPSDRANYGYTF. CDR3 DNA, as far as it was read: TGTGCCAGCTACAGTAACCCTTCGGACAGGGCCAACTATGGC.

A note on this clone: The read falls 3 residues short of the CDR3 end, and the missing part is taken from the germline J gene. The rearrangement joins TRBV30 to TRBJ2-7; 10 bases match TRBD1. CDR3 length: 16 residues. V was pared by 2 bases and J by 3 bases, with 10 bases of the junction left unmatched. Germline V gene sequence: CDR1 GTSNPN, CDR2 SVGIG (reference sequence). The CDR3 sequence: CAWSRTRQGAFYEQYF. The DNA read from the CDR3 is TGTGCCTGGAGTCGCACTAGACAGGGGGCCTTCTACGAG.

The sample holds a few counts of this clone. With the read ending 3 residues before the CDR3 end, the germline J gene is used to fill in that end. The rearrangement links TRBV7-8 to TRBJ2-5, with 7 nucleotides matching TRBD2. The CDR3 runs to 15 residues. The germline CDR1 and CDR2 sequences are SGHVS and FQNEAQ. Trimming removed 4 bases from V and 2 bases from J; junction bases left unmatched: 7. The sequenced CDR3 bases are TGTGCCAGCAGCTCAAGACATAGCGGGCAAGAGACC. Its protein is CASSSRHSGQET. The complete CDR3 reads CASSSRHSGQETQYF.

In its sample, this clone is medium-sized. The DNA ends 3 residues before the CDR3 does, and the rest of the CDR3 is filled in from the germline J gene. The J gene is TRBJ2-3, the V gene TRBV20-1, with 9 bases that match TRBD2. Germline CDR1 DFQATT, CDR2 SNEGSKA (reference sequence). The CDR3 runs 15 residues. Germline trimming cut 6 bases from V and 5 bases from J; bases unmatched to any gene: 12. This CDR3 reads CSAQRGSGSKDTQYF. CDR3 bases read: TGCAGTGCCCAGAGGGGTAGCGGGAGTAAAGATACG.

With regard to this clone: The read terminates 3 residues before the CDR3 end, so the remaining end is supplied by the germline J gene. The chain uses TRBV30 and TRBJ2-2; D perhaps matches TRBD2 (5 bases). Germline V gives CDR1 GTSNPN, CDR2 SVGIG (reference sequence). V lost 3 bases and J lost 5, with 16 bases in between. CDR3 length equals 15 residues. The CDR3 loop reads CAWSGLQRGTGELFF. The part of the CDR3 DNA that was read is TGTGCCTGGAGCGGACTCCAACGAGGGACCGGGGAG.

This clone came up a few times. The CDR3 bases that were read are TGCAGCGTTGGTCCATCAGATACG. Protein product: CSVGPSDT. The whole CDR3 sequence is CSVGPSDTQYF. The gene calls are TRBV29-1 and TRBJ2-3, with D hard to call. The read terminates 3 residues before the CDR3 end, so the remaining end is supplied by the germline J gene. The V gene's germline CDR1 is SQVTM and CDR2 ANQGSEA. The CDR3 has 11 residues. Between the trimmed V and J ends, which lost 4 bases and 4 bases, there was a span of 6 bases.

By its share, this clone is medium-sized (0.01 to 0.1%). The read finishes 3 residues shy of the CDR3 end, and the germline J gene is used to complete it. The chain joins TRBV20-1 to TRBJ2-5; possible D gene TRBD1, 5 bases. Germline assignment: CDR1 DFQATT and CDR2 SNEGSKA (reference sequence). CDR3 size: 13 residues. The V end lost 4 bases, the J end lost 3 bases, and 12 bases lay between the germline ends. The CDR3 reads CSATPAGKETQYF. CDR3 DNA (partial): TGCAGTGCTACCCCCGCAGGGAAAGAGACC.

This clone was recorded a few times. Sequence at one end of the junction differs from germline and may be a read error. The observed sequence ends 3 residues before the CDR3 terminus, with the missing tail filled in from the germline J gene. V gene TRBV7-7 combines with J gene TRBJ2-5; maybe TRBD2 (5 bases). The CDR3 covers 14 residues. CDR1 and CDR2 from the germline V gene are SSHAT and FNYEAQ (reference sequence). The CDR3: CASSLARLEETQYF. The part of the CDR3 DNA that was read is TGTGCTAGCAGCTTAGCGAGGCTAGAAGAGACC.

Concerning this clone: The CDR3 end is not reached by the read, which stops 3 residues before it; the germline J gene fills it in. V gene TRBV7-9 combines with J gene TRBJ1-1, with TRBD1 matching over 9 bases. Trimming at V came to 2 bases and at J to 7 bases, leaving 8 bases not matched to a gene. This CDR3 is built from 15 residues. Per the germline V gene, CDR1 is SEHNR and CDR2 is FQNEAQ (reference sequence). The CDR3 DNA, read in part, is TGTGCCAGCAGCTTACCCGGGACAGGGATGGGTGAA. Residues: CASSLPGTGMGE. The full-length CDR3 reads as CASSLPGTGMGEAFF.

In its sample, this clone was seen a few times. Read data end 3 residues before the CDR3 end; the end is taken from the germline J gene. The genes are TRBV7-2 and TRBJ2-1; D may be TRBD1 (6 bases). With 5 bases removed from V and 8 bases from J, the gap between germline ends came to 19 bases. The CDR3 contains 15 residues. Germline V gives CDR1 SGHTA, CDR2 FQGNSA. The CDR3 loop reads CASSQEKGVVDEQFF. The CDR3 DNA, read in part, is TGTGCCAGCAGCCAAGAAAAGGGGGTAGTAGATGAG.

The sequenced part of the CDR3 DNA is TGTGCCCGTGGCAGGGGGCTTTGTGAG. Protein: CARGRGLCE. The whole CDR3 region reads CARGRGLCEQFF. This chain joins TRBV19 and TRBJ2-1, with 8 bases lining up with TRBD1. The read halts 3 residues ahead of the CDR3 end, with the missing end drawn from the germline J gene. CDR1 and CDR2 (germline): LNHDA, SQIVND (reference sequence). CDR3 length equals 12 residues. J gave up 9 bases and V 11 bases, and 9 bases lay outside the gene matches.

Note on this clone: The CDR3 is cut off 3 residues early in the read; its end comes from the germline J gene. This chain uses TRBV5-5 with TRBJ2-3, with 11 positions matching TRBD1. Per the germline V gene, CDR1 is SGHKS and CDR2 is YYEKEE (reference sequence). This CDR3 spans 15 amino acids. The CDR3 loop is CASSSRGTGGGAQYF. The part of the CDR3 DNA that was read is TGTGCCAGCAGCTCGAGGGGGACAGGGGGTGGGGCG.

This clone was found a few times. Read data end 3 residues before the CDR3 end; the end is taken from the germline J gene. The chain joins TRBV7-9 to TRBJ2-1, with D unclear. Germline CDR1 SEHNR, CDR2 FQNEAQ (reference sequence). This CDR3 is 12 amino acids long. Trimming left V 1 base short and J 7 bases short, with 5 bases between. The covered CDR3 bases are TGTGCCAGCAGCTTAGTTTCGAATGAG. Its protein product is CASSLVSNE. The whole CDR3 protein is CASSLVSNEQFF.

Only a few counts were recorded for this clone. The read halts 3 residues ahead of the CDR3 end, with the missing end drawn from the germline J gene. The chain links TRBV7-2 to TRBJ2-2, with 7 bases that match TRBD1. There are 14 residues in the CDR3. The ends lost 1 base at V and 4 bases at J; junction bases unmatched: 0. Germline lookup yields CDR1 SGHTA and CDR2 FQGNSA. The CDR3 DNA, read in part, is TGTGCCAGCAGCTTAGGACAGGGCACCGGGGAG. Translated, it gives CASSLGQGTGE. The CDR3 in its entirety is CASSLGQGTGELFF. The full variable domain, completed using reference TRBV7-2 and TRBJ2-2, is GAGVSQSPSNKVTEKGKDVELRCDPISGHTALYWYRQSLGQGLEFLIYFQGNSAPDKSGLPSDRFSAERTGGSVSTLTIQRTQQEDSAVYLCASSLGQGTGELFFGEGSRLTVL.

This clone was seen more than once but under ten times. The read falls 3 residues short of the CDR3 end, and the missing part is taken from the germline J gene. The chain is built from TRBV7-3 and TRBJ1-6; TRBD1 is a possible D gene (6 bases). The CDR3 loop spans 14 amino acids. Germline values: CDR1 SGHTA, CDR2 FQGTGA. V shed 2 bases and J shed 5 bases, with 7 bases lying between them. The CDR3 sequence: CASSLRQDNSPLHF. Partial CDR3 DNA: TGTGCCAGCAGCTTACGACAGGATAATTCACCC.